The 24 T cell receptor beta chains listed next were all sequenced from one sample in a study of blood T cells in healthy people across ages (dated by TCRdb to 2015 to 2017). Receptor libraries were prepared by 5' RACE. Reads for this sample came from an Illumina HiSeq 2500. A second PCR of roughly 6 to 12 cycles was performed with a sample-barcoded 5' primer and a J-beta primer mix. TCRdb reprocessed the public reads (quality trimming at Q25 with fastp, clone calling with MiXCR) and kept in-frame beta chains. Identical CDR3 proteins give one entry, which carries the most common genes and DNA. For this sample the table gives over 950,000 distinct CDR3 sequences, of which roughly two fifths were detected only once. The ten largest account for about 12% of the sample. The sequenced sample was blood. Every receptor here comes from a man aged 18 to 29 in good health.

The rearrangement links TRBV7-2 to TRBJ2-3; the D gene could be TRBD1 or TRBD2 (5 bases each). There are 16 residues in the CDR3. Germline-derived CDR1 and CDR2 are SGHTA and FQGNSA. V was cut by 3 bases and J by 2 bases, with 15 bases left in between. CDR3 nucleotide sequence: TGTGCCAGCAGCTTCCGGGGCCTGGTTCTCACAGATACGCAGTATTTT. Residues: CASSFRGLVLTDTQYF.

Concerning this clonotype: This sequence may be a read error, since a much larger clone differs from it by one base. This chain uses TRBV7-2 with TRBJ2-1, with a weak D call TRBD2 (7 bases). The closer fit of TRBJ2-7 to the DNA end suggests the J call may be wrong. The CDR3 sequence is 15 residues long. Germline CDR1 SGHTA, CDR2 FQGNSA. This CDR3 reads CASSLVGGVYNEQYF. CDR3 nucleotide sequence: TGTGCCAGCAGCTTAGTAGGGGGGGTCTACAATGAGCAGTACTTC.

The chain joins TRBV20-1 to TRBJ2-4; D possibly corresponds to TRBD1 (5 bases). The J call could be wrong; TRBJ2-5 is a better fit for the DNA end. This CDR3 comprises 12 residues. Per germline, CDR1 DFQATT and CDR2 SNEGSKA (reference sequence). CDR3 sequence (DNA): TGCAGTGCTCCTGGTGTCCAGGGGACCCAGTACTTC. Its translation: CSAPGVQGTQYF.

CDR3 protein: CASSADRDSYNEQFF. CDR3 nucleotides: TGTGCCAGCAGCGCGGACAGGGACTCCTACAATGAGCAGTTCTTC. The chain carries TRBV6-4 and TRBJ2-1; 8 nucleotides line up with TRBD1. The CDR3 is made up of 15 amino acids. V lost 6 bases to trimming and J lost 0 bases; unmatched junction nucleotides: 4. Germline-derived CDR1 and CDR2 are MRHNA and SNTAGT.

The CDR3 bases are TGTGCCAGCAGCTTAGATCGGGCAGGGGAAGAGACCCAGTACTTC. Translation: CASSLDRAGEETQYF. V is TRBV11-2 and J is TRBJ2-5; maybe TRBD1 (6 bases). V was trimmed by 0 bases and J by 3 bases, leaving 11 bases between them. The CDR3 is 15 amino acids. In germline, CDR1 is SGHAT, CDR2 FQNNGV.

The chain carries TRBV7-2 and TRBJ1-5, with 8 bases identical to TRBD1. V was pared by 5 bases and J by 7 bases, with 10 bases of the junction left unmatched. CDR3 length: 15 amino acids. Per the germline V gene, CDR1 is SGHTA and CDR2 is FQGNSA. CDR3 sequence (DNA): TGTGCCAGCAGCCGAAGGACAGGGTTTGACCAGCCCCAGCATTTT. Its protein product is CASSRRTGFDQPQHF. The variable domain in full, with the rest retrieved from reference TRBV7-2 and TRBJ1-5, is GAGVSQSPSNKVTEKGKDVELRCDPISGHTALYWYRQSLGQGLEFLIYFQGNSAPDKSGLPSDRFSAERTGGSVSTLTIQRTQQEDSAVYLCASSRRTGFDQPQHFGDGTRLSIL.

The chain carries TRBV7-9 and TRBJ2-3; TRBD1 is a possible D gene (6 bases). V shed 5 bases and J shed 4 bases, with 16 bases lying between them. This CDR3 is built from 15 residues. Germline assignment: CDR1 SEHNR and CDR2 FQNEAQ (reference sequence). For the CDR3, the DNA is TGTGCCAGCAGCCTACCGGACAGTTTTCCAGATACGCAGTATTTT. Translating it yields CASSLPDSFPDTQYF.

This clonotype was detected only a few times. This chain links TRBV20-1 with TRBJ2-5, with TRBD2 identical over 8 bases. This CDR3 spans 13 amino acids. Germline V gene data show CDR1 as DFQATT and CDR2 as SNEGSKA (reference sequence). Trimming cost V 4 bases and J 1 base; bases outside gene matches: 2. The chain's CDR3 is CSAKREGQETQYF. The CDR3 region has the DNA TGCAGTGCTAAACGGGAGGGCCAAGAGACCCAGTACTTC.

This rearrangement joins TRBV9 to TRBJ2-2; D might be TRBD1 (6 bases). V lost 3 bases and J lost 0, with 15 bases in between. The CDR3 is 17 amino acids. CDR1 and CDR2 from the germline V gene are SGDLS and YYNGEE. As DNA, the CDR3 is TGTGCCAGCAGCGAAAAAAGACAGGAGGCGAACACCGGGGAGCTGTTTTTT. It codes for CASSEKRQEANTGELFF.

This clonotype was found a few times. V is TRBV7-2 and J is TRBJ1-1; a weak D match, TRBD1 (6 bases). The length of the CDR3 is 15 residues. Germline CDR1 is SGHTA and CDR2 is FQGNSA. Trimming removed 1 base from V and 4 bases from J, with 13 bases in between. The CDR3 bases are TGTGCCAGCAGCTTAGTTTGGACAGACCCCACTGAAGCTTTCTTT. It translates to CASSLVWTDPTEAFF.

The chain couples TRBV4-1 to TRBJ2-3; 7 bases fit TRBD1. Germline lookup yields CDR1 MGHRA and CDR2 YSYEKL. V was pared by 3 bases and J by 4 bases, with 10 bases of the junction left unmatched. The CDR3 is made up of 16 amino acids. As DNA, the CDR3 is TGCGCCAGCAGCCATAACAGGGGAATTGTTTCAGATACGCAGTATTTT. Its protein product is CASSHNRGIVSDTQYF.

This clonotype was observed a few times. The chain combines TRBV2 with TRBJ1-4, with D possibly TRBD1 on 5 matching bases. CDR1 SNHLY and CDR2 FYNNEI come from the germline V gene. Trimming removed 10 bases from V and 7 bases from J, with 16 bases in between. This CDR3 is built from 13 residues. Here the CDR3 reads CATTGREGEKLFF. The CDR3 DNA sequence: TGTGCCACCACCGGCAGGGAGGGTGAAAAACTGTTTTTT.

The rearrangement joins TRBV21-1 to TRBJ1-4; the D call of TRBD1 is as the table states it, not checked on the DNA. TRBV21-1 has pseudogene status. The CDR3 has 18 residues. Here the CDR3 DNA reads TGTGCCAGCAGCAACCCCGCGGTGGGGACGGAATATAATGAAAAACTGTTTTTT. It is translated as CASSNPAVGTEYNEKLFF.

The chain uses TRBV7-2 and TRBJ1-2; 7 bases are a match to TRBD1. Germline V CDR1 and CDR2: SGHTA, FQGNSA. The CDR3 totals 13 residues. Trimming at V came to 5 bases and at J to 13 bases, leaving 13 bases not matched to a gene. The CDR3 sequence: CASSRGTARAFTF. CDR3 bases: TGTGCCAGCAGCCGCGGGACAGCTCGAGCCTTCACCTTC.

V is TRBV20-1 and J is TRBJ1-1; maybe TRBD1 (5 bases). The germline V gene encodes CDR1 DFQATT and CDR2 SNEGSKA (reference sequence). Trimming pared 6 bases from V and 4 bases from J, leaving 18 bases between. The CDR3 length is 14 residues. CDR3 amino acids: CSATGGGRGTEAFF. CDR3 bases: TGCAGTGCCACGGGGGGGGGAAGGGGCACTGAAGCTTTCTTT.

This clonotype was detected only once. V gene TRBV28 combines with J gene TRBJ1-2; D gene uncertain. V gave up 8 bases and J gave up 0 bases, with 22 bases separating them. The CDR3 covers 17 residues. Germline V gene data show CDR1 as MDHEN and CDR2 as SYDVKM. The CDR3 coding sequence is TGTGCCAGCTCGGATATGAGCGGCAGCTGGGCTAACTATGGCTACACCTTC. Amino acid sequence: CASSDMSGSWANYGYTF.

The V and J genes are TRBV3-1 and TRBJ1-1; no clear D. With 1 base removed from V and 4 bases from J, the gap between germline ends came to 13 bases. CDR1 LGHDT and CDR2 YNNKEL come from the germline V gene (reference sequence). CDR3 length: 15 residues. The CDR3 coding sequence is TGTGCCAGCAGCCAAGCTCCGGCGGGGAGCACTGAAGCTTTCTTT. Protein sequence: CASSQAPAGSTEAFF.

The CDR3 protein is CASSQDSGPYNEQYF. DNA of the CDR3: TGTGCCAGCAGCCAAGACAGTGGACCCTACAATGAGCAGTACTTC. The chain recombines TRBV3-1 with TRBJ2-7, with unresolved D. CDR1 and CDR2 from the germline V gene are LGHDT and YNNKEL (reference sequence). The CDR3 length is 15 residues. V was cut by 0 bases and J by 7 bases, with 16 bases left in between.

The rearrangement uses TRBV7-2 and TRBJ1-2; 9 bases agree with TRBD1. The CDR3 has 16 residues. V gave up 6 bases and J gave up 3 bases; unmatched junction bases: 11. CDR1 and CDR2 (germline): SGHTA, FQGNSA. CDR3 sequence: CASSQGDRVPDYGYTF. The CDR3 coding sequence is TGTGCCAGCAGTCAAGGGGACAGGGTGCCAGACTATGGCTACACCTTC.

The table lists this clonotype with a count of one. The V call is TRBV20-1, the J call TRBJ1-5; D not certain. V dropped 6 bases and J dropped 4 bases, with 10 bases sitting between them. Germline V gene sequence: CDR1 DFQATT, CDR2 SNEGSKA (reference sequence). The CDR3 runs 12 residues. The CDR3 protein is CSAIVSNQPQHF. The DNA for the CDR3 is TGCAGTGCCATTGTTTCGAATCAGCCCCAGCATTTT.

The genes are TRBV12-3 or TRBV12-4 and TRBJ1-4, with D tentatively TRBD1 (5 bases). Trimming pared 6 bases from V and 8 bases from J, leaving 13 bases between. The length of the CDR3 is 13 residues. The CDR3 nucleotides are TGTGCCAGCAGGCCCCCCGGGGGGGAAAAACTGTTTTTT. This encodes CASRPPGGEKLFF.

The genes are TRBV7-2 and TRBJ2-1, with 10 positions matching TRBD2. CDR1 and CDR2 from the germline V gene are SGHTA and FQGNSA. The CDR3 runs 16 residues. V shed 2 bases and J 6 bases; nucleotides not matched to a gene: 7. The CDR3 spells CASSLQPSGGSNEQFF. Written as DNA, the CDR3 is TGTGCCAGCAGCTTACAGCCTAGCGGGGGCTCCAATGAGCAGTTCTTC.

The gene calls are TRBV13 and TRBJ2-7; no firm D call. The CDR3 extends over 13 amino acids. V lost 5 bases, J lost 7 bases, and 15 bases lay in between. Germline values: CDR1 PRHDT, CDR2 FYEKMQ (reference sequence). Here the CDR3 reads CASSAIGNNEQYF. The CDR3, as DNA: TGTGCCAGCAGCGCGATAGGAAACAATGAGCAGTACTTC. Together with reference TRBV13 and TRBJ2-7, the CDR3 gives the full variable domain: AAGVIQSPRHLIKEKRETATLKCYPIPRHDTVYWYQQGPGQDPQFLISFYEKMQSDKGSIPDRFSAQQFSDYHSELNMSSLELGDSALYFCASSAIGNNEQYFGPGTRLTVT.

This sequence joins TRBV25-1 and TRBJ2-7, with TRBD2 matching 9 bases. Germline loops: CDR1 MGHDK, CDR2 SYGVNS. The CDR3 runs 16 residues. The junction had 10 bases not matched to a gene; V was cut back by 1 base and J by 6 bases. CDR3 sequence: CASSESGAGGFCEQYF. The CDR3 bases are TGTGCCAGCAGTGAATCGGGGGCGGGGGGGTTTTGCGAGCAGTACTTC.